This T cell receptor (beta chain) comes out of a study of OX40 agonist ivuxolimab in advanced cancers. Study-wide results and caveats: Blood T cells, both CD4+ and CD8+, expanded clonally by week 6 at 0.1 to 3.0 mg/kg.

Trimming cost V 0 bases and J 3 bases, with 9 bases left between them. The CDR3 is 15 residues long. Germline V gene lookup returns CDR1 LNHNV and CDR2 YYDKDF (reference sequence). This table comes from immunoSEQ multiplex PCR, and its TCRdb copy is limited to in-frame clones, with some not included. Here the sample spans 35,000 to 50,000 clones, 82% being singletons. The sample holds a few counts of this clone. As yet, its antigen is unknown. The starting material was CD4+ or CD8+ T cells sorted from blood, obtained in a trial of the OX40 agonist ivuxolimab. This chain links TRBV15 with TRBJ2-4; D might be TRBD1 (6 bases). This receptor was taken from an adult with an advanced solid tumor such as melanoma, head and neck, liver or kidney cancer. DNA of the CDR3: TGTGCCACCAGCAGAGACTGGACAGACAAAAACATTCAGTACTTC. It yields the protein CATSRDWTDKNIQYF.